The 2 T cell receptor beta chains below were found in one sample sequenced in a study of post-analysis software for immune sequencing data. Whole-study results and caveats: Patients had higher frequencies than controls of five or six TRBV segments, including TRBV5-6, TRBV5-1 and TRBV20-1.

Unique-molecular-identifier-tagged TCR beta cDNA libraries were used. From the PCR reads, TCRdb called clonotypes with MiXCR, one entry per CDR3 protein. The repertoire includes 750,000 to 950,000 distinct CDR3 sequences, roughly 58% of them detected once, and 4.6% sits in the top ten. No antigens are known for them. Sequencing was carried out using blood. Source of these receptors: a girl between 5 and 17 years old with multiple sclerosis.

For this clonotype: Relative to the germline gene, one junction end is altered; a read error may explain this. The genes are TRBV7-7 and TRBJ2-5; 11 bases line up with TRBD2. Germline V gene sequence: CDR1 SSHAT, CDR2 FNYEAQ (reference sequence). This CDR3 contains 15 residues. CDR3 coding DNA: TGTGCTAGCAGCCGCGGGACTAGCGGTCAAGAGACCCAGTACTTC. This gives the protein CASSRGTSGQETQYF.

This clonotype was seen many times. The gene calls are TRBV5-1 and TRBJ2-3; D gene ambiguous. The V and J ends lost 0 bases and 2 bases respectively, with 4 bases between them. Germline V gene sequence: CDR1 SGHRS, CDR2 YFSETQ. There are 13 residues in the CDR3. The chain's CDR3 is CASSLDLTDTQYF. The DNA for the CDR3 is TGCGCCAGCAGCTTGGACCTCACAGATACGCAGTATTTT. The variable domain in full, with the rest retrieved from reference TRBV5-1 and TRBJ2-3, is KAGVTQTPRYLIKTRGQQVTLSCSPISGHRSVSWYQQTPGQGLQFLFEYFSETQRNKGNFPGRFSGRQFSNSRSEMNVSTLELGDSALYLCASSLDLTDTQYFGPGTRLTVL.